The sequence of this T cell receptor (beta chain) was determined in a study of T cell responses to AZD1222 COVID-19 vaccine. Study results and caveats: Spike was spanned by vaccine-associated CD4 TCRs, with dominance at 160-218 and 743-854.

TCRdb keeps only in-frame clones here, not all; method: immunoSEQ multiplex PCR. The table lists 150,000 or so clones, more than 90% of them singletons. Concerning this clone: Its matching antigen is unknown.

Looked up from germline, CDR1 is MDHEN and CDR2 is SYDVKM. J was trimmed by 4 bases and V by 6 bases; bases with no gene match: 29. The CDR3 has 23 residues. The sequencing used peripheral blood, collected on day 0 of AZD1222 vaccination. This sequence originates from an adult in good health. The rearrangement links TRBV28 to TRBJ2-7; 14 nucleotides line up with TRBD2. The DNA of the CDR3 is TGTGCCAGCAGATCTTTGACAGGGCGGGGACTAGCGGGAGTTCTGGGGGCGCAGTACGAGCAGTACTTC. Protein: CASRSLTGRGLAGVLGAQYEQYF.